This T cell receptor beta chain was captured by sequencing in a study of blood T cell repertoires in COVID-19. Across the study: Acute-phase and convalescent COVID-19 samples originated in the United States, Italy and Spain. Sample material is recorded as cDNA or gDNA derived from T cells, B-cell-depleted T cells, or PBMCs.

Authors' methods: Reference gene primers were amplified, and this amplification served to estimate nucleated cell counts. Sequencing was performed with immunoSEQ multiplex PCR; in TCRdb, only in-frame clones are kept and a portion is missing. V and J calls and clone size are given by that table; D and trimming were obtained from the DNA. This sample has 110,000 to 150,000 clones; around 80% occur once, and the top ten carry more than 1.5%. Germline loops: CDR1 SGHAT, CDR2 FQNNGV. The CDR3 consists of 15 residues. V was clipped by 3 bases and J by 9 bases, with 15 bases between them. This clonotype originated in a woman aged 60-75 years with acute or convalescent COVID-19. The rearrangement links TRBV11-2 to TRBJ1-6; D is ambiguous. The sequencing input was peripheral blood. CDR3 sequence (DNA): TGTGCCAGCAGCTTTTTGGCCGACGGGAGTTCACCCCTCCACTTT. This sequence encodes CASSFLADGSSPLHF.